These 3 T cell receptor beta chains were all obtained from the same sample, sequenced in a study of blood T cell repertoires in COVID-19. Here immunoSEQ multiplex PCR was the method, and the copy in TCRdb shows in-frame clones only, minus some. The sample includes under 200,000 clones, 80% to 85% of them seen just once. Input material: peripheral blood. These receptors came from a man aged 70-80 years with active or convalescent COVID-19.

The CDR3 DNA reads TGTGCCAGCAGTTACAGCCGAGAGCAGTACTTC. Translated: CASSYSREQYF. The rearrangement joins TRBV2 to TRBJ2-7, with no clear D. V was cut by 5 bases and J by 7 bases, with 9 bases left in between. Germline assignment: CDR1 SNHLY and CDR2 FYNNEI. The length of the CDR3 is 11 residues.

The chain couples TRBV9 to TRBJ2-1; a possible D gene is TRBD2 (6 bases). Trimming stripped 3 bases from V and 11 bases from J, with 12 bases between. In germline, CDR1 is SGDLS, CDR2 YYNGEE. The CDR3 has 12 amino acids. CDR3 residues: CASSAVTSQQFF. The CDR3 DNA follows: TGTGCCAGCAGCGCTGTGACTAGTCAGCAGTTCTTC.

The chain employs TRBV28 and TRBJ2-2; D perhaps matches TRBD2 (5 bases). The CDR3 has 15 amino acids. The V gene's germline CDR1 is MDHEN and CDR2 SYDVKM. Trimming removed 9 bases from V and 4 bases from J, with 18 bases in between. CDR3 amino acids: CASGGPAAGTGELFF. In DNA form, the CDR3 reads TGTGCCAGTGGTGGGCCAGCGGCGGGCACCGGGGAGCTGTTTTTT.